This section outlines one T cell receptor beta chain sequence together with its context. Its antigen is not known. The CDR3 contains 16 residues. CDR1 DFQATT and CDR2 SNEGSKA come from the germline V gene (reference sequence). The junction had 4 bases not matched to a gene; V was cut back by 0 bases and J by 2 bases. The data originate from a study of T-cell memory formation after mild COVID-19. Study details: Among the donors, TCR clusters were largely specific to each donor. Whole-study results and caveats: Clones that contracted from day 15 to 85 had balanced CD4/CD8; later expanders were CD4+ biased. There was no confirmation that second-wave clones peaking on day 37 were SARS-CoV-2 specific.

5'RACE with constant-segment primers built TCRalpha and TCRbeta cDNA libraries with UMIs. TCRdb fed the 5' RACE reads into MiXCR, producing one record per CDR3 protein. The sample includes about 82,000 distinct CDR3 sequences, about 13% of them seen just once. Material for sequencing was PBMCs or a T cell subset sorted from them (not recorded which). This receptor was obtained from an adult woman who had mild COVID-19 (a few samples of this study predate the infection). Cell type and time point are not known. The J gene is TRBJ2-1, the V gene TRBV20-1; 10 nucleotides line up with TRBD2. The CDR3 sequence: CSARDPLAGTYNEQFF. The CDR3, as DNA: TGCAGTGCTAGAGATCCACTAGCGGGAACCTACAATGAGCAGTTCTTC.